This TCR beta chain stems from a study of shared clonotypes between healthy human individuals. Study observations and caveats: It was the non-shared clonotypes that had lower generation probabilities than clonotypes shared by all four donors. Despite large depth, sorted-subset datasets appeared incompletely sequenced.

Worth noting for this clone: Its antigen remains unknown.

This CDR3 spans 15 amino acids. The trim removed 6 bases at V and 5 bases at J, leaving 10 bases unmatched. CDR1 and CDR2 from the germline V gene are SNHLY and FYNNEI. Assay runs were performed at deep level. Clones were read by immunoSEQ multiplex PCR, and TCRdb kept only the in-frame ones, dropping some. This table holds over a million clones, more than 65% found once. The V gene is TRBV2, the J gene TRBJ2-3, with 8 bases matching TRBD1. The sequence was collected from a man between 18 and 29 years old in good health. Sequenced: memory CD4+ T cells sorted from blood. Noted subset: CD45RA-negative fraction. CDR3 in DNA: TGTGCCAGCAGCCCGGGACAGGCCACACAAGATACGCAGTATTTT. Translation: CASSPGQATQDTQYF.